This paragraph covers one T cell receptor (beta chain) sequence. Germline trimming cut 1 base from V and 6 bases from J; bases unmatched to any gene: 7. Germline CDR1 is LGHDT and CDR2 is YNNKEL (reference sequence). CDR3 length equals 16 residues. This entry comes from a study of blood T cell repertoires in COVID-19. Study as a whole: Sites in the United States, Italy and Spain provided acute and convalescent COVID-19 samples. Sample material is recorded as cDNA or gDNA derived from T cells, B-cell-depleted T cells, or PBMCs.

As processed by the authors: Counts of nucleated cells, estimated from reference gene primer amplification, were obtained. Sequencing used immunoSEQ multiplex PCR; TCRdb keeps in-frame clones, though not all of them. That table furnishes V, J and clone size, whereas the DNA furnished D and trimming. The sample consists of under 500,000 clones, approximately 90% of them appearing once. V gene TRBV3-1 (or the pseudogene TRBV3-2) combines with J gene TRBJ1-4, with 8 positions matching TRBD1. Sample: peripheral blood. The source of this sequence is a woman in her 30s with acute or convalescent COVID-19. In nucleotides, the CDR3 is TGTGCCAGCAGCCAAGGTCCGACAGGGGTAGATGAAAAACTGTTTTTT. Translating gives CASSQGPTGVDEKLFF.